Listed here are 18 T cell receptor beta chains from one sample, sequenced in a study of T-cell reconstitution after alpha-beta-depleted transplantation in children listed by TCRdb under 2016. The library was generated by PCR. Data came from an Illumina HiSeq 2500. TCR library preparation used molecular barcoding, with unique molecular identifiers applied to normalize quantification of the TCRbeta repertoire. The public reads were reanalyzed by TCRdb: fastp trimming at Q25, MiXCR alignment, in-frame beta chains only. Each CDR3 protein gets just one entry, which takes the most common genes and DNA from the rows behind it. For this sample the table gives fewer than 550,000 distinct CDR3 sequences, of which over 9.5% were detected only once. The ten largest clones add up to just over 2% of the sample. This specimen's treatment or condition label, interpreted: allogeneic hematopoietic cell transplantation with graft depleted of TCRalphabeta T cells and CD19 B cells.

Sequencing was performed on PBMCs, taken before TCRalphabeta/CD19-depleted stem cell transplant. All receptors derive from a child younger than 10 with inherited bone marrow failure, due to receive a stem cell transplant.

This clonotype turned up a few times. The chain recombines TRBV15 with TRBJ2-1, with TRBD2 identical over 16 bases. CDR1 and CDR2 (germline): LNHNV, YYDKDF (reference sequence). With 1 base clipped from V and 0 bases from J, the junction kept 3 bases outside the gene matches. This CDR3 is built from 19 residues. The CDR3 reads CATSRVGTSGRGSYNEQFF. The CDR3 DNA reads TGTGCCACCAGCAGAGTCGGGACTAGCGGGAGGGGCTCCTACAATGAGCAGTTCTTC.

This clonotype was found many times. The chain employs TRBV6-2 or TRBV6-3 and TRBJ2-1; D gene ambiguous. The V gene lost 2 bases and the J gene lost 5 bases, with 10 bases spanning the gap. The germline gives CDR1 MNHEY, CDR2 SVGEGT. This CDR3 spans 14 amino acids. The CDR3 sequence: CASSYPDHDNEQFF. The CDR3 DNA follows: TGTGCCAGCAGTTACCCTGACCACGACAATGAGCAGTTCTTC.

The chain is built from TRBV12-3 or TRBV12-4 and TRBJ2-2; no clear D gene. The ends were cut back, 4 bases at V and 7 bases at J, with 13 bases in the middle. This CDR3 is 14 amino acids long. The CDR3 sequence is CASSSYSSGGELFF. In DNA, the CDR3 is TGTGCCAGCAGTTCGTATAGTAGTGGCGGGGAGCTGTTTTTT.

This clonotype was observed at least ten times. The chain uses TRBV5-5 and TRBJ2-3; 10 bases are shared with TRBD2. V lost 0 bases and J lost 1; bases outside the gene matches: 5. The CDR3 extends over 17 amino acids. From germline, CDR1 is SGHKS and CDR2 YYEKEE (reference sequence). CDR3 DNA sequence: TGTGCCAGCAGCTTGGCTCCTGGACTAGCGGGCACAGATACGCAGTATTTT. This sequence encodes CASSLAPGLAGTDTQYF.

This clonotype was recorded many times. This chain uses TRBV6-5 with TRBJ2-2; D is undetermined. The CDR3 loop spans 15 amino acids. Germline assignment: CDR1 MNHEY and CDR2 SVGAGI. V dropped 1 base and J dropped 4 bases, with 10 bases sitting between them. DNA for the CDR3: TGTGCCAGCAGTTACTTCGGGCGACTCACCGGGGAGCTGTTTTTT. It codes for CASSYFGRLTGELFF.

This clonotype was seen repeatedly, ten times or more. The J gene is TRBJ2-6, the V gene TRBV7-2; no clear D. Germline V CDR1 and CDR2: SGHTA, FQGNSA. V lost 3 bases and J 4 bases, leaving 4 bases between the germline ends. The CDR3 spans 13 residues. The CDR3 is CASSFTGANVLTF. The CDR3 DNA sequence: TGTGCCAGCAGCTTCACAGGGGCCAACGTCCTGACTTTC.

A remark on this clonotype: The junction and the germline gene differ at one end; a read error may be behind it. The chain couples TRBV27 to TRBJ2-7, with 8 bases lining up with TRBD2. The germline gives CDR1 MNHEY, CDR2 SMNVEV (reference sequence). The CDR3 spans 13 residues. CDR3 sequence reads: CANSSGLAYEQYF. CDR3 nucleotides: TGTGCCAACAGTTCGGGACTAGCCTACGAGCAGTACTTC.

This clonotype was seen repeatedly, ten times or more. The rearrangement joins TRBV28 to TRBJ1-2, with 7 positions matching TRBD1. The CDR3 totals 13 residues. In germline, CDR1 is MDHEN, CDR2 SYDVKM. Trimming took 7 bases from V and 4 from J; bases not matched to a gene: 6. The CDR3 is CASKAGGSYGYTF. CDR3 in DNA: TGTGCCAGCAAGGCAGGGGGGTCCTATGGCTACACCTTC.

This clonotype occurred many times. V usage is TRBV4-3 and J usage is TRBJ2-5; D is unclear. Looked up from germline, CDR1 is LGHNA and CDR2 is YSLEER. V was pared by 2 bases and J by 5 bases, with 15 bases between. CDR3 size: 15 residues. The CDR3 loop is CASSQTVGFGETQYF. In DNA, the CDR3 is TGCGCCAGCAGCCAAACAGTGGGCTTCGGCGAGACCCAGTACTTC.

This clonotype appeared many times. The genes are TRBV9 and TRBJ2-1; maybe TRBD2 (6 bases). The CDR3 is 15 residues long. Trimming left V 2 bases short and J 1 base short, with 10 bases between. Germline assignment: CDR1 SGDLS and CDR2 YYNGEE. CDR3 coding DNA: TGTGCCAGCAGCGTCGCTAGCGCTTCCTACAATGAGCAGTTCTTC. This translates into CASSVASASYNEQFF.

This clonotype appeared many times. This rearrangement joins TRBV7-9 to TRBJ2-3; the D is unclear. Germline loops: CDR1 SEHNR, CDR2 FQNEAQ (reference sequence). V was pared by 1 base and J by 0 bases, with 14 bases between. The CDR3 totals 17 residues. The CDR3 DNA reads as TGTGCCAGCAGCTTAGGGGTGTCACCGCCTAGCACAGATACGCAGTATTTT. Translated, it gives CASSLGVSPPSTDTQYF.

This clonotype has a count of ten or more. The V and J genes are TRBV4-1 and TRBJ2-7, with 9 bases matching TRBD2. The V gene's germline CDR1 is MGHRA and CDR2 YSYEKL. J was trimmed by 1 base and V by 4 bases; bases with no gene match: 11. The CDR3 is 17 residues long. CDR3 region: CASSPGESLAGSYEQYF. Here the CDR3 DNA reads TGCGCCAGCAGCCCAGGGGAATCGCTAGCGGGATCCTACGAGCAGTACTTC.

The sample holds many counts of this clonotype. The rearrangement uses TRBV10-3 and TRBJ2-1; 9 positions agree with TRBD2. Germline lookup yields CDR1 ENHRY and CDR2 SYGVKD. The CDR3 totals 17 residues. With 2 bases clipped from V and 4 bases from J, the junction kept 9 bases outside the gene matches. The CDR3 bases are TGTGCCATCAGTGAGCCCTCAGCGGGAGGCCAGTACAATGAGCAGTTCTTC. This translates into CAISEPSAGGQYNEQFF.

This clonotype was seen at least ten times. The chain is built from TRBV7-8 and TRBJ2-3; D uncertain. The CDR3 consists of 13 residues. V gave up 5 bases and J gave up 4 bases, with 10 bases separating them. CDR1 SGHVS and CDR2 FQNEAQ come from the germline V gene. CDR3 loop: CASSRNRADTQYF. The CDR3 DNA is TGTGCCAGCAGCCGGAATAGGGCAGATACGCAGTATTTT.

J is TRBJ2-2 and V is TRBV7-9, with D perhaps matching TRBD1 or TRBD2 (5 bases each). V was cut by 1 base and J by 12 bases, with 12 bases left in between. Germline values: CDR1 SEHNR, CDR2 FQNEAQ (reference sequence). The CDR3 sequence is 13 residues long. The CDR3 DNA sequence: TGTGCCAGCAGCTTAGAGTGGGGGTTGCAGCTGTTTTTT. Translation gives CASSLEWGLQLFF.

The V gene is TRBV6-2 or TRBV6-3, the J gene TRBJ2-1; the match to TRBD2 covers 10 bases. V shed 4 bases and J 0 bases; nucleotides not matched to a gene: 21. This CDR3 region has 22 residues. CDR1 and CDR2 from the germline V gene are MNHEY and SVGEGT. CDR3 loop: CASSSPSQREGRGGASYNEQFF. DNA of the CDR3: TGTGCCAGCAGTTCCCCTTCCCAGCGGGAGGGGAGGGGGGGGGCCTCCTACAATGAGCAGTTCTTC.

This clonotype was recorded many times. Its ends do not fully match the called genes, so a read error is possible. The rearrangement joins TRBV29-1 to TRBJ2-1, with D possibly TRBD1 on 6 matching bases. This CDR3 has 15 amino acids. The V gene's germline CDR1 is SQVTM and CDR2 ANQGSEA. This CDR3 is CSVEPAAGTYSEQFF. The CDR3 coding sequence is TGCAGCGTTGAGCCGGCGGCAGGGACATACAGTGAGCAGTTCTTC.

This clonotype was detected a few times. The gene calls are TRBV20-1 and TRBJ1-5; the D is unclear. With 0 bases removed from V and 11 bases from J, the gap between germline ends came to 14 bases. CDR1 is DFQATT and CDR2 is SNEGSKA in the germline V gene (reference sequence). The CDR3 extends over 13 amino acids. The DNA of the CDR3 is TGCAGTGCTAGAGACCTAGTACCCGGGACCCAGCATTTT. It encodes CSARDLVPGTQHF.